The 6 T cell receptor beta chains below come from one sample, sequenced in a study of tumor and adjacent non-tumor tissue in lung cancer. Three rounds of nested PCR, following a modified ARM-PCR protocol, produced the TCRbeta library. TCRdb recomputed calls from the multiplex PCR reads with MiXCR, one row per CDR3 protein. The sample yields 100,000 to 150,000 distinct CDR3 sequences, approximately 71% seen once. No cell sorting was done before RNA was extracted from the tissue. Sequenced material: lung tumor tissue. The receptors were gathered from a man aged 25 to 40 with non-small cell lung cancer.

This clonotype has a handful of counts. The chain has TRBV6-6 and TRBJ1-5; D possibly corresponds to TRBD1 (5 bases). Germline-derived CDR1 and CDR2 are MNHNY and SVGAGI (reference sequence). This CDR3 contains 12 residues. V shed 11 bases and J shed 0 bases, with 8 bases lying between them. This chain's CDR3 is CAGADSNQPQHF. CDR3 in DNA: TGTGCCGGGGCAGATAGCAATCAGCCCCAGCATTTT.

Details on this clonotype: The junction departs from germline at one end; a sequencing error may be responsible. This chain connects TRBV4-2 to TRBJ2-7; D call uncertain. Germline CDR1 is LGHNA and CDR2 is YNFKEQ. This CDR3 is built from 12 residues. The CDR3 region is CANSQDGYEQYF. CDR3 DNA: TGTGCCAACAGCCAAGACGGGTACGAGCAGTACTTC.

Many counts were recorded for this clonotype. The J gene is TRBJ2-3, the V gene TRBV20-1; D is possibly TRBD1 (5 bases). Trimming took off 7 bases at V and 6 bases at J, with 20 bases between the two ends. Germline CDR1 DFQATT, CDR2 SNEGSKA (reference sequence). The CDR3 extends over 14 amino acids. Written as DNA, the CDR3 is TGCAGTGGACTGGGGCACCCATGGACCGATACGCAGTATTTT. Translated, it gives CSGLGHPWTDTQYF.

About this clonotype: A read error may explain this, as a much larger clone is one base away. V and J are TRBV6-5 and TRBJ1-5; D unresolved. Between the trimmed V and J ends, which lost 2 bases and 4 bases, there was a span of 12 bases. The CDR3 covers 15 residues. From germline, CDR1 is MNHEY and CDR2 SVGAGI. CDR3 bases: TGTGCCAGCAGTTACAAGTTGGGTAGAAATCAGCCCCAGCATTTT. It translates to CASSYKLGRNQPQHF.

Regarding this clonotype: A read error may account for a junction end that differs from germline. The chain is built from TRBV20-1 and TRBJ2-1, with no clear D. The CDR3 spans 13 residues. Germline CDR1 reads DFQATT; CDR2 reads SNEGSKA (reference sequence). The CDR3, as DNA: TGCAGCGCTAGGAGTGGGACCTACAATGAGCAGTTCTTC. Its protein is CSARSGTYNEQFF.

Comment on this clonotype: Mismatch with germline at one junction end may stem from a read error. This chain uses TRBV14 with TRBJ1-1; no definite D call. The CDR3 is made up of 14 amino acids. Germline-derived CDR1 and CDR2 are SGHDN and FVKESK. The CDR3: CASSQDPAAAEVFF. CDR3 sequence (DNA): TGTGCCAGCAGCCAAGATCCGGCGGCCGCTGAAGTTTTCTTC.